The next 12 T cell receptor beta chains were all read from a single sample in a study of cytomegalovirus exposure and HLA in healthy donors. The study ran its PCR with 60 Vbeta and 13 Jbeta primers. Assay: immunoSEQ multiplex PCR; the TCRdb copy retains only in-frame clones and omits some. The sample lists roughly 130,000 clones, about 66% occurring once. Source material: PBMCs. The receptors were sampled from a young man in good health and CMV-seropositive.

With respect to this clone: The sample has other DNA sequences that encode this CDR3 too. The chain uses TRBV5-4 and TRBJ1-5, with TRBD1 matching 8 bases. This CDR3 has 13 amino acids. The germline V gene has CDR1 SGHNT and CDR2 YYREEE (reference sequence). The V gene end was trimmed by 2 bases and the J gene end by 5 bases; junction bases not matched to a gene: 0. The CDR3 region is CASSLQGDQPQHF. The CDR3, as DNA: TGTGCCAGCAGCTTACAGGGGGATCAGCCCCAGCATTTT.

The chain combines TRBV4-1 with TRBJ2-7, with TRBD2 identical over 10 bases. CDR3 length: 17 amino acids. V trimming: 4 bases; J trimming: 2 bases; junction bases outside the gene matches: 11. Germline CDR1 is MGHRA and CDR2 is YSYEKL. The CDR3 coding sequence is TGCGCCAGCAGCCCCCCAAGGGGGAGCGGGAGGGCCTACGAGCAGTACTTC. It translates to CASSPPRGSGRAYEQYF.

The V call is TRBV7-2, the J call TRBJ1-2, with TRBD1 matching 10 bases. V lost 0 bases and J lost 7; bases outside the gene matches: 5. Germline values: CDR1 SGHTA, CDR2 FQGNSA. This CDR3 region has 15 residues. CDR3 sequence reads: CASSLALGQGSGYTF. The CDR3 coding sequence is TGTGCCAGCAGCTTAGCTTTGGGACAGGGGTCTGGCTACACCTTC. Looking up the rest from reference TRBV7-2 and TRBJ1-2 gives the full variable domain: GAGVSQSPSNKVTEKGKDVELRCDPISGHTALYWYRQSLGQGLEFLIYFQGNSAPDKSGLPSDRFSAERTGGSVSTLTIQRTQQEDSAVYLCASSLALGQGSGYTFGSGTRLTVV.

Only a few counts were recorded for this clone. The chain carries TRBV5-1 and TRBJ2-3; 13 bases map to TRBD2. CDR3 size: 17 residues. Looked up from germline, CDR1 is SGHRS and CDR2 is YFSETQ. V was clipped by 3 bases and J by 4 bases; unmatched bases: 8. CDR3 coding DNA: TGCGCCAGCAGCTCGGGACTAGCGGGGCTGGGACCAGATACGCAGTATTTT. It yields the protein CASSSGLAGLGPDTQYF.

This sequence joins TRBV4-2 and TRBJ1-1; D perhaps matches TRBD1 (6 bases). Deletions cut 0 bases from V and 4 bases from J, with 12 bases between. The germline V gene encodes CDR1 LGHNA and CDR2 YNFKEQ. The CDR3 length is 15 residues. CDR3 sequence (DNA): TGTGCCAGCAGCCAAGAATCAGGGGCTCGCACTGAAGCTTTCTTT. Translated: CASSQESGARTEAFF.

The rearrangement links TRBV27 to TRBJ2-3, with 9 bases lining up with TRBD2. This CDR3 region has 15 residues. Unmatched junction bases numbered 5, after V lost 5 bases and J lost 2 bases. Per germline, CDR1 MNHEY and CDR2 SMNVEV (reference sequence). Here the CDR3 DNA reads TGTGCCAGCAGTCCGCTAGCGGGGTACACAGATACGCAGTATTTT. Translating it yields CASSPLAGYTDTQYF.

The chain is built from TRBV5-6 and TRBJ2-1; 8 positions agree with TRBD2. The CDR3 loop spans 14 amino acids. The V segment lost 1 base and the J segment 6 bases; nucleotides outside the gene matches: 3. The germline gives CDR1 SGHDT, CDR2 YYEEEE. The CDR3 nucleotides read TGTGCCAGCAGCTTGCGACTAGCGATCAATGAGCAGTTCTTC. Translating it yields CASSLRLAINEQFF.

The chain links TRBV10-2 to TRBJ2-3, with TRBD2 identical over 13 bases. Losses at the gene ends were 6 bases for V and 4 bases for J; bases not matched to a gene: 7. The CDR3 length is 16 residues. Germline V gives CDR1 WSHSY, CDR2 SAAADI. CDR3 protein: CASRGLAGVFSDTQYF. The CDR3 DNA sequence: TGCGCCAGCAGAGGACTAGCGGGAGTTTTTTCAGATACGCAGTATTTT.

The rearrangement uses TRBV6-5 and TRBJ2-7, with D possibly being TRBD1 (6 bases). With 0 bases removed from V and 7 bases from J, the gap between germline ends came to 16 bases. The CDR3 has 15 residues. From germline, CDR1 is MNHEY and CDR2 SVGAGI. The CDR3 nucleotides are TGTGCCAGCAGTTACTCCGACAGGCCTTCTAGGGAGCAGTACTTC. Protein product: CASSYSDRPSREQYF.

The V call is TRBV7-9, the J call TRBJ2-3; TRBD1 might be the D (5 bases). This CDR3 is 15 amino acids long. Germline lookup yields CDR1 SEHNR and CDR2 FQNEAQ (reference sequence). The V and J ends lost 4 bases and 0 bases respectively, with 11 bases between them. CDR3 DNA sequence: TGTGCCAGCAGCTCCAGGGCGCGAAGCACAGATACGCAGTATTTT. Protein: CASSSRARSTDTQYF.

In this sample, this clone turned up a few times. This chain joins TRBV5-4 and TRBJ2-7, with D perhaps TRBD1 (6 bases). This CDR3 spans 13 amino acids. The V end was cut by 4 bases, the J end by 4 bases, with 12 bases between. CDR1 and CDR2 from the germline V gene are SGHNT and YYREEE (reference sequence). The CDR3 protein is CASSLPQGYEQYF. CDR3 sequence (DNA): TGTGCCAGCAGCCTGCCACAGGGATACGAGCAGTACTTC.

This clone was counted between two and nine times. The chain couples TRBV5-1 to TRBJ2-5; D possibly corresponds to TRBD1 (6 bases). Per the germline V gene, CDR1 is SGHRS and CDR2 is YFSETQ. The V and J ends lost 0 bases and 1 base respectively, with 7 bases between them. CDR3 length: 14 amino acids. The CDR3 coding sequence is TGCGCCAGCAGCTTGGTGGACAGCCAAGAGACCCAGTACTTC. This gives the protein CASSLVDSQETQYF. Looking up the rest from reference TRBV5-1 and TRBJ2-5 gives the full variable domain: KAGVTQTPRYLIKTRGQQVTLSCSPISGHRSVSWYQQTPGQGLQFLFEYFSETQRNKGNFPGRFSGRQFSNSRSEMNVSTLELGDSALYLCASSLVDSQETQYFGPGTRLLVL.